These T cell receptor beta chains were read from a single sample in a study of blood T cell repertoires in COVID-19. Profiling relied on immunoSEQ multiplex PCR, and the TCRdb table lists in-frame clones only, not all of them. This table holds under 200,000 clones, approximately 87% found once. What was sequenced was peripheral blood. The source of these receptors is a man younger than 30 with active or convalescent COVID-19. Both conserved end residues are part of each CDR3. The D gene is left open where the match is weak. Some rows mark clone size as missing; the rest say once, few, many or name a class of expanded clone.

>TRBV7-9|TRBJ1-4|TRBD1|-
TGTGCCAGCAGCGTGTGGGACAGGGATGAAAAACTGTTTTTT
CASSVWDRDEKLFF
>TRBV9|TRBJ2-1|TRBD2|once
TGTGCCAGCCTACACAGGGCGGGAGGGGGTTACAATGAGCAGTTCTTC
CASLHRAGGGYNEQFF
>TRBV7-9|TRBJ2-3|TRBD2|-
TGTGCCAGCAGCGGAGCGGGGGCGCTGGGGACAGATACGCAGTATTTT
CASSGAGALGTDTQYF
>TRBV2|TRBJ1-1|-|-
TGTGCCAGCAGTGGAGGGAACACTGAAGCTTTCTTT
CASSGGNTEAFF
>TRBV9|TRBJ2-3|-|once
TGTGCCAGCAGCGTAGGAGGTACGGGGAGCACAGATACGCAGTATTTT
CASSVGGTGSTDTQYF
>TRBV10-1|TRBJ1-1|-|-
TGCGCCAGCGGCCGGACAATGAACACTGAAGCTTTCTTT
CASGRTMNTEAFF
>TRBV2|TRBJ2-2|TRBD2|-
TGTGCCAGGGGACTAGCGGGGGATCATAGGGAGCTGTTTTTT
CARGLAGDHRELFF
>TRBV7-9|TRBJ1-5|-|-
TGTGCCAGCAGCTTCGAGGGCGGTGTCAATCAGCCCCAGCATTTT
CASSFEGGVNQPQHF
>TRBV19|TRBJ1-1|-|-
TGTGCCAGTAGTATAGTCGGGGTTCTCTCGGCTGAAGCTTTCTTT
CASSIVGVLSAEAFF
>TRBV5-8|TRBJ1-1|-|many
TGTGCCAGCAGCCCTATAAGCCTCGAAGCTTTCTTT
CASSPISLEAFF
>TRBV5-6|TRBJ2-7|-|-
TGTGCCAGCAGCAGAAGGACTGGAACTTCCTACGAGCAGTACTTC
CASSRRTGTSYEQYF
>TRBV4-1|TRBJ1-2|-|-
TGCGCCAGCAGCACACAGGGTTATATCGGCTATGGCTACACCTTC
CASSTQGYIGYGYTF
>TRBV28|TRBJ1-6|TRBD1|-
TGTGCCAGCAGTTTTTTACAGGGGCGGACCTCTAATTCACCCCTCCACTTT
CASSFLQGRTSNSPLHF
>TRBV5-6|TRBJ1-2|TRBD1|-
TGTGCCAGCACCCGGACAGGGTTTGGCTACACCTTC
CASTRTGFGYTF
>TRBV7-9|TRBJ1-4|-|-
TGTGCCAGCAGCCCTACAGGGACAACTAATGAAAAACTGTTTTTT
CASSPTGTTNEKLFF
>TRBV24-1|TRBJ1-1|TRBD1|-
TGTGCCACCAGTGCAGGGGGCGCTAGGGATGAAGCTTTCTTT
CATSAGGARDEAFF
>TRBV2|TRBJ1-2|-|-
TGTGCCAGCAGTGGGGACTATAGCTATGGCTACACCTTC
CASSGDYSYGYTF
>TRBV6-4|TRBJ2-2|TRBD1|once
TGTGCCAGCGGCCGGGACAGGGGCACCGGGGAGCTGTTTTTT
CASGRDRGTGELFF
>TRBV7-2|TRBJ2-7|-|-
TGTGCCAGCAGCTTATGGGAGTCCTACGAGCAGTACTTC
CASSLWESYEQYF
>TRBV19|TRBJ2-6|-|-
TGTGCCAGTAGTAGCTGGCCTGGGGCCAACGTCCTGACTTTC
CASSSWPGANVLTF
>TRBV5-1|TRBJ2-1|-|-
TGCGCCAGCAGCTTGGAAGGACAGAGCTCCTACAATGAGCAGTTCTTC
CASSLEGQSSYNEQFF
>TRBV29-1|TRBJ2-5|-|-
TGCAGCGTTGAAGGCGCCCCTAACCAAGAGACCCAGTACTTC
CSVEGAPNQETQYF
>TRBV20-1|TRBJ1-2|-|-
TGCAGTGCTAGTACAGAAAACTATGGCTACACCTTC
CSASTENYGYTF
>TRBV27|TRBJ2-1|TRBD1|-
TGTGCCAGCAGTTTTAGATCCGACAGGGGGCAAAACAATGAGCAGTTCTTC
CASSFRSDRGQNNEQFF
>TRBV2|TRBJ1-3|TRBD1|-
TGTGCCAGCAGTGCCAGGGGGCAAAGAGGAAACACCATATATTTT
CASSARGQRGNTIYF
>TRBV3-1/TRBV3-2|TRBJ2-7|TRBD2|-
TGTGCCAGCAGCTTACAGCGGGGAACCTACGAGCAGTACTTC
CASSLQRGTYEQYF
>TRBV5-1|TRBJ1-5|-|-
TGCGCCAGCAGCCTGTCAGTGGATCAGCCCCAGCATTTT
CASSLSVDQPQHF
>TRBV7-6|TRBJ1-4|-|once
TGTGCCAGCAGCCTTTCGGAGTCGGTTAATGAAAAACTGTTTTTT
CASSLSESVNEKLFF
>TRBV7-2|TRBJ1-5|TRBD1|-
TGTGCCAGCAGCTTAGTATTAGGACAGGGGGGGATTCAGCCCCAGCATTTT
CASSLVLGQGGIQPQHF
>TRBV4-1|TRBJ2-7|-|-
TGCGCCAGCAGCCAAGATCCTAGCGCCACTCCTTGGGACTACGAGCAGTACTTC
CASSQDPSATPWDYEQYF
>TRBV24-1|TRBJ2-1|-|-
TGTGCCGTGCAGGGTGCGAATGAGCAGTTCTTC
CAVQGANEQFF
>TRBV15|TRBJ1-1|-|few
TGTGCCACCAGCAGAGACTCGTTGATGCCTCCCTACTTT
CATSRDSLMPPYF
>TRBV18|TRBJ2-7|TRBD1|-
TGTGCCAGCTCCCCCGTGACAGGGGCAGCCAGCTCCTACGAGCAGTACTTC
CASSPVTGAASSYEQYF
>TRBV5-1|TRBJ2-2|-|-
TGCGCCAGCCGCGGGACCGGGGAGCTGTTTTTT
CASRGTGELFF
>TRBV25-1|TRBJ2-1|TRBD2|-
TGTGCCAGCAGTGAATCCCTACTAGCGGGAGTAAGCAATGAGCAGTTCTTC
CASSESLLAGVSNEQFF
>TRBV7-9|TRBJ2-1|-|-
TGTGCCAGCAGACAACAGGGAGATGAGCAGTTCTTC
CASRQQGDEQFF
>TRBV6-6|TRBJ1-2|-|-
TGTGCCAGCAGTTTGGGGAGGGGCTGGGATGGCTACACCTTC
CASSLGRGWDGYTF
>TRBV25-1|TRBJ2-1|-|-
TGTGCCAGCAGTTATACGGGAGAATTAAGGAGTGAGCAGTTCTTC
CASSYTGELRSEQFF